Following are 30 T cell receptor beta chains from one sample sequenced in a study of post-analysis software for immune sequencing data. Whole-study findings and limits: Patients used about 5 TRBV segments, including TRBV5-6, TRBV5-1 and TRBV20-1, more often than controls.

These TCRs are of unknown antigen specificity. The library was made from cDNA and included unique molecular identifiers. TCRdb re-analysed the PCR reads in MiXCR, keeping a single row per CDR3 protein. The data contain under 900,000 distinct CDR3 sequences, 53% of them seen just once; the ten biggest clones take up approximately 4.5%. The sample taken for sequencing was blood. The origin of the receptors is a girl aged 10 to 17 with multiple sclerosis.

This sequence joins TRBV29-1 and TRBJ2-1; 7 bases match TRBD1. The junction had 17 bases not matched to a gene; V was cut back by 7 bases and J by 8 bases. Looked up from germline, CDR1 is SQVTM and CDR2 is ANQGSEA. The CDR3 spans 15 residues. The CDR3 is CSATMTGPPIYEQFF. As DNA, the CDR3 is TGCAGCGCAACTATGACAGGGCCCCCTATATATGAGCAGTTCTTC.

The J gene is TRBJ2-6, the V gene TRBV11-2, with 7 bases lining up with TRBD2. The CDR3 is made up of 18 amino acids. V was pared by 1 base and J by 9 bases, with 15 bases of the junction left unmatched. The germline V gene has CDR1 SGHAT and CDR2 FQNNGV. The CDR3, as DNA: TGTGCCAGCAGCTTAGTACCCATTGGCGGGGGATCCCTCAACGTCCTGACTTTC. Its protein product is CASSLVPIGGGSLNVLTF.

The rearrangement uses TRBV20-1 and TRBJ2-7; 7 bases align to TRBD1. CDR3 length: 15 amino acids. The ends lost 2 bases at V and 1 base at J; junction bases unmatched: 8. Germline-derived CDR1 and CDR2 are DFQATT and SNEGSKA (reference sequence). For the CDR3, the DNA is TGCAGTGCTAGACTGCGGACAGGTCCTTCCTACGAGCAGTACTTC. Amino acid sequence: CSARLRTGPSYEQYF.

Only a few counts were recorded for this clonotype. The chain uses TRBV12-3 or TRBV12-4 and TRBJ2-3; 9 nucleotides line up with TRBD2. The V gene end was trimmed by 6 bases and the J gene end by 4 bases; junction bases not matched to a gene: 5. This CDR3 contains 14 residues. DNA of the CDR3: TGTGCCAGCAGCAGACTAGCGGCCGCAGATACGCAGTATTTT. Protein sequence: CASSRLAAADTQYF.

The chain recombines TRBV9 with TRBJ2-1; TRBD1 aligns across 8 bases. Germline values: CDR1 SGDLS, CDR2 YYNGEE. The CDR3 is made up of 15 amino acids. V shed 3 bases and J 6 bases; nucleotides not matched to a gene: 8. The CDR3: CASSARTGIFNEQFF. In nucleotides, the CDR3 is TGTGCCAGCAGCGCCCGGACAGGGATATTCAATGAGCAGTTCTTC.

This chain links TRBV5-1 with TRBJ2-7, with D unclear. This CDR3 has 16 residues. The germline gives CDR1 SGHRS, CDR2 YFSETQ. Trimming took off 0 bases at V and 1 base at J, with 14 bases between the two ends. The CDR3 sequence: CASSLELKGYSYEQYF. The CDR3 region has the DNA TGCGCCAGCAGCTTGGAGTTGAAAGGGTATTCCTACGAGCAGTACTTC.

This chain connects TRBV12-3 or TRBV12-4 to TRBJ1-5; 7 nucleotides agree with TRBD1. The CDR3 runs 16 residues. Germline trimming cut 5 bases from V and 3 bases from J; bases unmatched to any gene: 10. The CDR3: CASSRRQGINNQPQHF. CDR3 in DNA: TGTGCCAGCAGTAGAAGACAGGGTATTAACAATCAGCCCCAGCATTTT.

The V gene is TRBV12-3 or TRBV12-4, the J gene TRBJ2-5; a possible D gene is TRBD1 (6 bases). This CDR3 has 15 residues. V lost 5 bases and J 4 bases, leaving 17 bases between the germline ends. This chain's CDR3 is CASSPTWTVRETQYF. The DNA for the CDR3 is TGTGCCAGCAGTCCGACCTGGACAGTACGAGAGACCCAGTACTTC.

With respect to this clonotype: Relative to the germline gene, one junction end is altered; a read error may explain this. The genes are TRBV7-9 and TRBJ2-3, with TRBD2 matching over 10 bases. Germline V lookup: CDR1 SEHNR, CDR2 FQNEAQ (reference sequence). The CDR3 is made up of 15 amino acids. CDR3: CAGSSGLAGTDTQYF. CDR3 coding DNA: TGTGCCGGCAGCTCTGGACTAGCGGGCACAGATACGCAGTATTTT.

This sequence joins TRBV12-3 or TRBV12-4 and TRBJ1-5; the D is unclear. The length of the CDR3 is 15 residues. V was pared by 5 bases and J by 0 bases, with 11 bases between. CDR3: CASSPSENSNQPQHF. As DNA, the CDR3 is TGTGCCAGCAGTCCCTCAGAAAATAGCAATCAGCCCCAGCATTTT.

CDR3 in amino acids: CATSSLGQGLNGYTF. Here the CDR3 DNA reads TGTGCCACCTCATCCCTCGGACAGGGGCTGAATGGCTACACCTTC. The rearrangement joins TRBV27 to TRBJ1-2; 9 positions match TRBD1. V was pared by 10 bases and J by 6 bases, with 15 bases of the junction left unmatched. Germline V gives CDR1 MNHEY, CDR2 SMNVEV (reference sequence). The CDR3 contains 15 residues.

CDR3 coding DNA: TGCAGCGTTCAATCACAGCCCGGCTACACCTTC. Translated, it gives CSVQSQPGYTF. The chain links TRBV29-1 to TRBJ1-2; D gene unclear. Germline-derived CDR1 and CDR2 are SQVTM and ANQGSEA. V shed 5 bases and J shed 8 bases, with 12 bases lying between them. CDR3 length: 11 residues.

The chain couples TRBV12-3 or TRBV12-4 to TRBJ2-7, with D perhaps matching TRBD1 (6 bases). Between the trimmed V and J ends, which lost 4 bases and 6 bases, there was a span of 16 bases. CDR3 size: 14 residues. This CDR3 reads CASSSGQGTREQYF. For the CDR3, the DNA is TGTGCCAGCAGTTCTGGGCAGGGGACGCGCGAGCAGTACTTC.

This clonotype was recorded a few times. The chain is built from TRBV18 and TRBJ1-6, with no clear D. Germline-derived CDR1 and CDR2 are KGHSH and LQKENI. The V end lost 2 bases, the J end lost 13 bases, and 21 bases lay between the germline ends. This CDR3 region has 16 residues. The CDR3 DNA sequence: TGTGCCAGCTCACCAATCGTGCAGATTACGGGTTCGCCCCTCCACTTT. This sequence encodes CASSPIVQITGSPLHF.

The chain joins TRBV20-1 to TRBJ1-2; no reliable D call. Trimming removed 5 bases at V and 4 bases at J, with 14 bases between. CDR1 and CDR2 (germline): DFQATT, SNEGSKA (reference sequence). This CDR3 has 13 amino acids. In nucleotides, the CDR3 is TGCAGTGCTCCCCGCGCTGCCTCCTATGGCTACACCTTC. Translated: CSAPRAASYGYTF.

Ten or more counts support this clonotype. The chain is built from TRBV6-4 and TRBJ2-3; no clear D. The V end was cut by 0 bases, the J end by 4 bases, with 8 bases between. CDR3 length: 14 amino acids. Germline-derived CDR1 and CDR2 are MRHNA and SNTAGT. CDR3 sequence (DNA): TGTGCCAGCAGTGACTCGGACGAGGCAGATACGCAGTATTTT. It specifies CASSDSDEADTQYF.

The CDR3 DNA reads as TGTGCCAGCAGCTTAGGGGGACAGGGGGCAGAGACCCAGTACTTC. Translated, it gives CASSLGGQGAETQYF. The chain joins TRBV7-2 to TRBJ2-5; 12 nucleotides agree with TRBD1. The CDR3 has 15 residues. Germline values: CDR1 SGHTA, CDR2 FQGNSA. The trim removed 1 base at V and 4 bases at J, leaving 1 base unmatched.

The chain carries TRBV20-1 and TRBJ2-7; the match to TRBD2 covers 10 bases. V was pared by 7 bases and J by 2 bases, with 14 bases of the junction left unmatched. Germline V gives CDR1 DFQATT, CDR2 SNEGSKA (reference sequence). CDR3 length equals 16 residues. CDR3 bases: TGCAGTGGGGAGGACTTTAGCGGGGGGCTCCCCTACGAGCAGTACTTC. Residues: CSGEDFSGGLPYEQYF.

This clonotype was recorded once. The chain couples TRBV5-1 to TRBJ1-2; TRBD1 aligns across 11 bases. The germline CDR1 and CDR2 sequences are SGHRS and YFSETQ. The CDR3 is 14 residues long. The V and J ends lost 2 bases and 6 bases, in that order; junction bases with no gene match: 3. This CDR3 is CASSFGQGANGYTF. The CDR3 nucleotides are TGCGCCAGCAGCTTTGGACAGGGGGCAAATGGCTACACCTTC. Full variable domain (missing parts from reference TRBV5-1 and TRBJ1-2): KAGVTQTPRYLIKTRGQQVTLSCSPISGHRSVSWYQQTPGQGLQFLFEYFSETQRNKGNFPGRFSGRQFSNSRSEMNVSTLELGDSALYLCASSFGQGANGYTFGSGTRLTVV.

A few counts support this clonotype. This CDR3 is CASSLAQGLAGETQYF. CDR3 DNA: TGTGCCAGCAGCTTAGCACAGGGACTAGCGGGGGAGACCCAGTACTTC. This chain connects TRBV7-2 to TRBJ2-4; 13 nucleotides match TRBD2. The end of the DNA aligns better with TRBJ2-5, so the J call may be wrong. Germline V gives CDR1 SGHTA, CDR2 FQGNSA. This CDR3 contains 16 residues.

This clonotype was recorded only once. The V and J genes are TRBV5-1 and TRBJ2-7; 9 nucleotides line up with TRBD1. CDR3 length: 16 amino acids. The ends lost 4 bases at V and 2 bases at J; junction bases unmatched: 10. Germline V gives CDR1 SGHRS, CDR2 YFSETQ. CDR3 amino acids: CASSQPGQGRTYEQYF. The DNA of the CDR3 is TGCGCCAGCAGCCAACCGGGACAGGGAAGAACCTACGAGCAGTACTTC.

This sequence joins TRBV20-1 and TRBJ2-3; D remains unclear. Germline values: CDR1 DFQATT, CDR2 SNEGSKA (reference sequence). V was cut by 1 base and J by 2 bases, with 19 bases left in between. The length of the CDR3 is 17 residues. CDR3 region: CSARARGLAEITDTQYF. CDR3 nucleotides: TGCAGTGCTAGAGCCCGAGGCCTGGCGGAGATCACAGATACGCAGTATTTT.

The rearrangement uses TRBV7-9 and TRBJ2-3, with 12 bases fitting TRBD1. The CDR3 sequence is 15 residues long. The V and J ends lost 5 bases and 7 bases, in that order; junction bases with no gene match: 7. CDR1 and CDR2 (germline): SEHNR, FQNEAQ (reference sequence). The CDR3 DNA sequence: TGTGCCAGCAGCCAAGGGACAGGGGGCACTTATACGCAGTATTTT. Encoded protein: CASSQGTGGTYTQYF.

This clonotype was seen ten or more times. CDR3 in DNA: TGTGCCAGCAGCTTAGGTGGCGGTCGGGAGACCCAGTACTTC. As protein: CASSLGGGRETQYF. The chain joins TRBV7-2 to TRBJ2-5, with D uncertain. This CDR3 has 14 residues. Trimming removed 1 base at V and 5 bases at J, with 11 bases between. From germline, CDR1 is SGHTA and CDR2 FQGNSA.

The chain carries TRBV5-1 and TRBJ2-1; no clear D gene. The CDR3 length is 13 residues. Trimming took off 2 bases at V and 8 bases at J, with 11 bases between the two ends. Germline values: CDR1 SGHRS, CDR2 YFSETQ. CDR3 loop: CASSFLFADEQFF. CDR3 nucleotides: TGCGCCAGCAGCTTCCTTTTTGCAGATGAGCAGTTCTTC.

V usage is TRBV27 and J usage is TRBJ2-4, with D possibly being TRBD2 (5 bases). The J call is in doubt because the DNA end fits TRBJ2-7 better. The germline gives CDR1 MNHEY, CDR2 SMNVEV (reference sequence). This CDR3 comprises 13 residues. In nucleotides, the CDR3 is TGTGCCAGCAGTTTCCGGGGTGAGGACGAGCAGTACTTC. It encodes CASSFRGEDEQYF.

The CDR3 loop is CASSLTGLAGTYEQYF. DNA for the CDR3: TGTGCCAGCAGTTTAACCGGACTAGCGGGTACCTACGAGCAGTACTTC. The V gene is TRBV2, the J gene TRBJ2-7, with 11 bases that match TRBD2. The CDR3 length is 16 residues. Looked up from germline, CDR1 is SNHLY and CDR2 is FYNNEI. V dropped 5 bases and J dropped 2; count of bases not matched to a gene: 8.

The chain has TRBV2 and TRBJ2-3, with D possibly TRBD1 on 6 matching bases. This CDR3 is 14 amino acids long. Germline V gives CDR1 SNHLY, CDR2 FYNNEI. Trimming removed 5 bases at V and 1 base at J, with 10 bases between. CDR3 residues: CASSPPGGTDTQYF. CDR3 bases: TGTGCCAGCAGTCCCCCAGGGGGCACAGATACGCAGTATTTT.

The chain uses TRBV15 and TRBJ2-4; TRBD2 agrees at 8 bases. CDR1 and CDR2 from the germline V gene are LNHNV and YYDKDF (reference sequence). J was trimmed by 0 bases and V by 0 bases; bases with no gene match: 10. The CDR3 runs to 19 residues. The CDR3 reads CATSRDWSSGSLAKNIQYF. For the CDR3, the DNA is TGTGCCACCAGCAGAGATTGGTCTAGCGGGTCTCTAGCCAAAAACATTCAGTACTTC.

The chain employs TRBV12-3 or TRBV12-4 and TRBJ1-1; D not resolved. The CDR3 runs to 15 residues. The V end lost 3 bases, the J end lost 4 bases, and 15 bases lay between the germline ends. CDR3 protein: CASSFQLRGGTEAFF. For the CDR3, the DNA is TGTGCCAGCAGTTTCCAGCTCCGGGGTGGCACTGAAGCTTTCTTT.